Listed here are 14 T cell receptor beta chains from one sample, sequenced in a study of cytomegalovirus exposure and HLA in healthy donors. The PCR made use of 60 Vbeta and 13 Jbeta primers. Profiling relied on immunoSEQ multiplex PCR, and the TCRdb table lists in-frame clones only, not all of them. The data show more than 150,000 clones, with over 80% seen just once and over 1.5% held by the top ten. Sequences were obtained from PBMCs. These receptors all stem from a woman between 18 and 29 years old in good health and CMV-seronegative.

V and J are TRBV5-4 and TRBJ2-2; 7 bases align to TRBD1. In germline, CDR1 is SGHNT, CDR2 YYREEE (reference sequence). The CDR3 consists of 13 residues. J gave up 6 bases and V 4 bases, and 3 bases lay outside the gene matches. CDR3 sequence: CASSRDSPGELFF. The CDR3 nucleotides are TGTGCCAGCAGCCGGGACAGCCCCGGGGAGCTGTTTTTT.

This sequence joins TRBV9 and TRBJ2-2; 7 bases are shared with TRBD1. V was clipped by 4 bases and J by 6 bases; unmatched bases: 3. The CDR3 runs to 13 residues. Germline V CDR1 and CDR2: SGDLS, YYNGEE. The chain's CDR3 is CASSPTGPGELFF. CDR3 nucleotide sequence: TGTGCCAGCAGCCCGACAGGGCCCGGGGAGCTGTTTTTT. The whole variable domain, remainder taken from reference TRBV9 and TRBJ2-2, is DSGVTQTPKHLITATGQRVTLRCSPRSGDLSVYWYQQSLDQGLQFLIQYYNGEERAKGNILERFSAQQFPDLHSELNLSSLELGDSALYFCASSPTGPGELFFGEGSRLTVL.

The V and J genes are TRBV10-1 and TRBJ2-7; D remains unclear. Trimming took off 1 base at V and 0 bases at J, with 10 bases between the two ends. From germline, CDR1 is WNHNN and CDR2 SYGVQD (reference sequence). The CDR3 extends over 15 amino acids. Here the CDR3 reads CASSEYSLSSYEQYF. The CDR3 DNA follows: TGCGCCAGCAGTGAGTACAGCCTAAGCTCCTACGAGCAGTACTTC.

This clone has just a few counts. V and J are TRBV6-1 and TRBJ1-6; D is possibly TRBD1 (5 bases). V was pared by 3 bases and J by 6 bases, with 18 bases between. From germline, CDR1 is MNHNS and CDR2 SASEGT. The CDR3 has 17 residues. This CDR3 is CASSDWFGAAGNSPLHF. The CDR3 DNA is TGTGCCAGCAGTGACTGGTTTGGGGCCGCAGGTAATTCACCCCTCCACTTT.

This clone was recorded once. This chain connects TRBV27 to TRBJ2-7; 12 bases fit TRBD2. This CDR3 is built from 15 residues. Looked up from germline, CDR1 is MNHEY and CDR2 is SMNVEV (reference sequence). J lost 4 bases, V lost 3 bases, and 4 bases had no gene match. CDR3 nucleotides: TGTGCCAGCAGTTTGACTAGCGGGGGAAGGTACGAGCAGTACTTC. The encoded protein is CASSLTSGGRYEQYF.

The rearrangement links TRBV5-4 to TRBJ2-5, with 8 nucleotides matching TRBD2. CDR1 is SGHNT, CDR2 YYREEE, per germline (reference sequence). The CDR3 is made up of 14 amino acids. The V and J ends lost 4 bases and 4 bases, in that order; junction bases with no gene match: 6. The CDR3 DNA reads TGTGCCAGCAGCACCGGGACTAGAGGAGAGACCCAGTACTTC. Translated, it gives CASSTGTRGETQYF.

This clone has a handful of counts. The gene calls are TRBV6-4 and TRBJ1-2; no clear D gene. Germline CDR1 MRHNA, CDR2 SNTAGT. This CDR3 has 15 residues. Trimming shortened V by 6 bases and J by 4 bases, and 18 bases separated the two germline ends. The CDR3 DNA is TGTGCCAGCAGCCCGACTGACAACGGACTCTATGGCTACACCTTC. Its protein product is CASSPTDNGLYGYTF.

The V gene is TRBV30, the J gene TRBJ1-3; D ambiguous. V was clipped by 7 bases and J by 1 base, with 8 bases between them. The CDR3 consists of 12 residues. Per the germline V gene, CDR1 is GTSNPN and CDR2 is SVGIG (reference sequence). The DNA for the CDR3 is TGTGCCTTCAGGCTGTCTGGAAACACCATATATTTT. Translation gives CAFRLSGNTIYF.

In the case of this clone: Other DNA sequences in this sample translate to the same CDR3. The chain has TRBV6-4 and TRBJ2-3; the match to TRBD1 covers 9 bases. Germline CDR1 is MRHNA and CDR2 is SNTAGT. With V trimmed by 2 bases and J by 0 bases, 0 bases remained unmatched. The length of the CDR3 is 15 residues. CDR3 sequence reads: CASSDGTGSTDTQYF. The CDR3 nucleotides read TGTGCCAGCAGTGACGGGACAGGGAGCACAGATACGCAGTATTTT.

The V gene is TRBV29-1, the J gene TRBJ2-5, with 9 positions matching TRBD1. The end of the DNA is better explained by TRBJ2-7, so the J call may be wrong. This CDR3 is built from 14 residues. The germline V gene encodes CDR1 SQVTM and CDR2 ANQGSEA. The CDR3: CSVAGTGKSYEQYF. The DNA of the CDR3 is TGCAGCGTGGCCGGGACAGGGAAGTCCTACGAGCAGTACTTC.

The chain joins TRBV11-2 to TRBJ2-3; D possibly corresponds to TRBD1 (6 bases). V lost 1 base and J lost 0, with 14 bases in between. The CDR3 is 17 residues long. The germline CDR1 and CDR2 sequences are SGHAT and FQNNGV. The CDR3: CASSLVAGVRSTDTQYF. The CDR3 DNA is TGTGCCAGCAGCTTAGTGGCAGGGGTTCGTAGCACAGATACGCAGTATTTT.

This clone was observed a few times. The V gene is TRBV30, the J gene TRBJ1-5; 10 bases map to TRBD1. Germline V gene lookup returns CDR1 GTSNPN and CDR2 SVGIG (reference sequence). V lost 3 bases to trimming and J lost 8 bases; unmatched junction nucleotides: 4. The CDR3 length is 13 residues. CDR3 nucleotides: TGTGCCTGGAGCCGGGACAGGGGAAAGCCCCAGCATTTT. It is translated as CAWSRDRGKPQHF. The whole variable domain, remainder taken from reference TRBV30 and TRBJ1-5, is SQTIHQWPATLVQPVGSPLSLECTVEGTSNPNLYWYRQAAGRGLQLLFYSVGIGQISSEVPQNLSASRPQDRQFILSSKKLLLSDSGFYLCAWSRDRGKPQHFGDGTRLSIL.

The chain combines TRBV5-5 with TRBJ2-2, with 9 nucleotides matching TRBD2. The trim removed 1 base at V and 4 bases at J, leaving 5 bases unmatched. This CDR3 region has 16 residues. In germline, CDR1 is SGHKS, CDR2 YYEKEE (reference sequence). This CDR3 reads CASSLNQAGGTGELFF. In DNA form, the CDR3 reads TGTGCCAGCAGCTTGAATCAAGCGGGGGGCACCGGGGAGCTGTTTTTT.

A few counts support this clone. The chain has TRBV6-5 and TRBJ2-1; D might be TRBD2 (6 bases). CDR3 size: 15 residues. Germline assignment: CDR1 MNHEY and CDR2 SVGAGI. Trimming removed 0 bases from V and 4 bases from J, with 10 bases in between. The CDR3 coding sequence is TGTGCCAGCAGTTACTCTGGAGGGACGTACAATGAGCAGTTCTTC. Protein product: CASSYSGGTYNEQFF.